This T cell receptor beta chain appears in the sequencing data of a study of blood T cell repertoires in COVID-19. Followed longitudinally, the Seattle patients had been enrolled during active infection. The ends were cut back, 4 bases at V and 5 bases at J, with 17 bases in the middle. In germline, CDR1 is LGHDT, CDR2 YNNKEL (reference sequence). The CDR3 is made up of 15 amino acids. Profiling relied on immunoSEQ multiplex PCR, and the TCRdb table lists in-frame clones only, not all of them. The data contain 25,000 to 30,000 clones, around 94% of them singletons. This TCR was recovered from a woman in her 70s with COVID-19, enrolled during active disease. Sequencing was carried out using peripheral blood. The chain links TRBV3-1 (or the pseudogene TRBV3-2) to TRBJ2-5; D remains unclear. The CDR3, as DNA: TGTGCCAGCAGCCCGCAGTACGGGTCCGGGGAGACCCAGTACTTC. Protein product: CASSPQYGSGETQYF.